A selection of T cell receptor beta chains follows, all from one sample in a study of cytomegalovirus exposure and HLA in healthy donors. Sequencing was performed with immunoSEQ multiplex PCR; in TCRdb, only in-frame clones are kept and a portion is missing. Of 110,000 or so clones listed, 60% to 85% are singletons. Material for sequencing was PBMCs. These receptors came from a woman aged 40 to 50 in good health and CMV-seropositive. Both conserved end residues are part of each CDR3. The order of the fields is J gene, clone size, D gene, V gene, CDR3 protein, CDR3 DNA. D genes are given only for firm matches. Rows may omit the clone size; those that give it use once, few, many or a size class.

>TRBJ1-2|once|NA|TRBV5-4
CASSSGRDNGYTF
TGTGCCAGCAGTTCGGGCAGGGACAATGGCTACACCTTC
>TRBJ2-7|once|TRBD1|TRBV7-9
CASSPPGQGALSEQYF
TGTGCCAGCAGTCCTCCGGGACAGGGGGCCCTTAGCGAGCAGTACTTC
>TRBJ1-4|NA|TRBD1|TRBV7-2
CASTLMPGQTNEKLFF
TGTGCCAGCACCCTCATGCCGGGACAGACGAATGAAAAACTGTTTTTT
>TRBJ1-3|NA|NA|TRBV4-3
CASSQTPGSAGNTIYF
TGCGCCAGCAGCCAAACCCCAGGGTCGGCTGGAAACACCATATATTTT
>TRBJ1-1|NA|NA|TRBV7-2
CASSRVGSGGGTEAFF
TGTGCCAGTTCGAGGGTCGGAAGCGGGGGCGGAACTGAAGCTTTCTTT
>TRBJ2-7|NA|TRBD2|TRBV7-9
CASSPKRRLAGGDEQYF
TGTGCCAGCAGCCCGAAGCGACGACTAGCGGGAGGGGACGAGCAGTACTTC
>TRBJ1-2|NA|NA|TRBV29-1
CSVERFSNYGYTF
TGCAGCGTTGAGCGCTTCTCCAACTATGGCTACACCTTC
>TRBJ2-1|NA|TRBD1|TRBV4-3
CASSQDRGQIFPNEQFF
TGCGCCAGCAGCCAAGATCGGGGACAGATTTTCCCCAATGAGCAGTTCTTC
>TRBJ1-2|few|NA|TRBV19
CASSPGEDYGYTF
TGTGCCAGTAGTCCGGGGGAGGACTATGGCTACACCTTC
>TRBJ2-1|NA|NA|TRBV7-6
CASSLARLYDEQFF
TGTGCCAGCAGCTTAGCCCGACTTTACGATGAGCAGTTCTTC
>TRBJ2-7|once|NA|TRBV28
CASSPGQTYEQYF
TGTGCCAGCAGTCCCGGACAGACTTACGAGCAGTACTTC
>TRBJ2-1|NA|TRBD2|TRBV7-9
CASSMPGLAAYNEQFF
TGTGCCAGCAGCATGCCGGGACTAGCGGCGTACAATGAGCAGTTCTTC
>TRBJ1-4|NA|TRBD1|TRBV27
CASSLIWTGGSGEKLFF
TGTGCCAGCAGTTTAATCTGGACAGGGGGCAGTGGGGAAAAACTGTTTTTT
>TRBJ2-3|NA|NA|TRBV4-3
CASSPGTRHTDTQYF
TGCGCCAGCAGCCCGGGGACAAGGCACACAGATACGCAGTATTTT
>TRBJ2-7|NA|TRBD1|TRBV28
CASSLDREVYYEQYF
TGTGCCAGCAGTTTGGACAGGGAAGTATACTACGAGCAGTACTTC
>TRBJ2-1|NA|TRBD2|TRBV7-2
CASSLRSGDSYNEQFF
TGTGCCAGCAGCTTACGAAGCGGGGACTCCTACAATGAGCAGTTCTTC
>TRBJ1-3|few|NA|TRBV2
CASRQDSGNTIYF
TGTGCCAGCAGACAGGACTCTGGAAACACCATATATTTT
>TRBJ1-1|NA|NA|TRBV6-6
CASTVGGDTEAFF
TGTGCCAGCACCGTCGGAGGGGACACTGAAGCTTTCTTT
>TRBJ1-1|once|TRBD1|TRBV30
CAWSLRGDRENTEAFF
TGTGCCTGGAGTCTGCGGGGGGACAGAGAGAACACTGAAGCTTTCTTT
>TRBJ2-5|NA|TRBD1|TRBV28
CASSLFGQGAWETQYF
TGTGCCAGCAGTTTATTTGGACAGGGGGCATGGGAGACCCAGTACTTC
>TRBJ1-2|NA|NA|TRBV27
CASSPAAPYGYTF
TGTGCCAGCAGTCCCGCGGCGCCCTATGGCTACACCTTC
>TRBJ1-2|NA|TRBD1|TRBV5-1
CASRRTGDGYTF
TGCGCCAGCAGGCGGACAGGGGACGGCTACACCTTC
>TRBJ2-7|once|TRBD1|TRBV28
CASSLSGTVYEQYF
TGTGCCAGCAGCCTATCCGGGACAGTATACGAGCAGTACTTC
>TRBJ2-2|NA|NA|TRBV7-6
CASSLRDRQNTGELFF
TGTGCCAGCAGCTTACGAGACAGGCAGAACACCGGGGAGCTGTTTTTT
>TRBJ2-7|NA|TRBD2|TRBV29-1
CSVEAGGHPSEQYF
TGCAGCGTTGAAGCGGGAGGCCACCCTTCCGAGCAGTACTTC
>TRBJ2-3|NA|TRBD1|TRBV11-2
CASSVNRGSRTDTQYF
TGTGCCAGCAGCGTAAACAGGGGTTCACGCACAGATACGCAGTATTTT
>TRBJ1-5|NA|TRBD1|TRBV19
CASIDRVSNQPQHF
TGTGCCAGTATAGACAGGGTTAGCAATCAGCCCCAGCATTTT
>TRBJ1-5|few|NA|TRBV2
CASRRTSNQPQHF
TGTGCCAGCAGGAGAACGAGCAATCAGCCCCAGCATTTT
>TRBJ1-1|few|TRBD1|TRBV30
CAWSVGQGATEAFF
TGTGCCTGGAGTGTGGGACAGGGGGCCACTGAAGCTTTCTTT
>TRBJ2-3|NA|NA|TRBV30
CAWSEASPRTDTQYF
TGTGCCTGGAGTGAAGCTTCTCCGAGGACAGATACGCAGTATTTT
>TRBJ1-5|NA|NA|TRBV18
CASSPTQTGQPQHF
TGTGCCAGCTCACCAACCCAAACGGGGCAGCCCCAGCATTTT